Sequencing of this TCR beta chain was carried out in a study of blood T cell repertoires in COVID-19. Among Cohort 3 donors, those recovered had two negative PCRs, clearance, or symptom resolution. The germline V and J ends were trimmed by 4 bases and 3 bases, with 6 bases remaining between them. CDR3 length: 11 amino acids. Germline V gives CDR1 SQVTM, CDR2 ANQGSEA. Methods used by the authors: Nucleated cell number was recorded as an estimate derived from reference gene primer amplification. Sequencing used immunoSEQ multiplex PCR; TCRdb keeps in-frame clones, though not all of them. From that table come the V and J calls and clone size; the DNA was used to work out D and trimming. The table records around 100,000 clones, around 85% of them present only once.

The V and J genes are TRBV29-1 and TRBJ1-1; D is undetermined. The TCR was taken from a woman in her forties or fifties who had recovered from COVID-19. The sample taken for sequencing was PBMCs or T cells enriched from blood (not recorded which). The CDR3 region is CSVARDTEAFF. The CDR3 DNA follows: TGCAGCGTTGCCCGCGACACTGAAGCTTTCTTT.